This TCR beta chain was identified during a study of cytomegalovirus exposure and HLA in healthy donors. In the case of this clone: The antigen remains undetermined. The same CDR3 also results from other DNA sequences found in this sample.

The CDR3 extends over 15 amino acids. Germline CDR1 KGHSH, CDR2 LQKENI. Unmatched junction bases numbered 2, after V lost 3 bases and J lost 1 base. Study-level points and caveats: The dataset shows that most TCR sequences were rare, while some public TCRs occurred in many donors.

A multiplex PCR was run with 60 Vbeta primers and 13 Jbeta primers. Measured with immunoSEQ multiplex PCR; TCRdb has only the in-frame clones, and not every one. The sample records 110,000 to 150,000 clones, about two thirds being singletons. This chain links TRBV18 with TRBJ2-3; 9 bases are shared with TRBD1. What was sequenced was PBMCs. The clonotype originates from a man aged 55 to 70 in good health and CMV-seronegative. This CDR3 reads CASSPRTGGTDTQYF. CDR3 DNA sequence: TGTGCCAGCTCACCCCGGACAGGGGGCACAGATACGCAGTATTTT.